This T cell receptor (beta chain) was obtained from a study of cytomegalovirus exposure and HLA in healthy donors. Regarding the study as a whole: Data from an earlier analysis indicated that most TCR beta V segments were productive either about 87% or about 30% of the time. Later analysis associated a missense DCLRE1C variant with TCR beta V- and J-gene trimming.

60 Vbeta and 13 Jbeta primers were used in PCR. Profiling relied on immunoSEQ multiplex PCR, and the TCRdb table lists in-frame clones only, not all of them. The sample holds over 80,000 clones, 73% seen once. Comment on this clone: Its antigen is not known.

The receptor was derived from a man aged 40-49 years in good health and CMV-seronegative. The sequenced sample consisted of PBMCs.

This CDR3 reads CASILATAVSYNSPLHF. CDR3 DNA sequence: TGTGCCAGCATTCTAGCGACAGCCGTCTCCTATAATTCACCCCTCCACTTT. The V call is TRBV5-8, the J call TRBJ1-6, with D perhaps TRBD1 (5 bases). The CDR3 is 17 residues long. CDR1 is SGHTS, CDR2 YDEGEE, per germline. The V end was cut by 6 bases, the J end by 0 bases, with 16 bases between.